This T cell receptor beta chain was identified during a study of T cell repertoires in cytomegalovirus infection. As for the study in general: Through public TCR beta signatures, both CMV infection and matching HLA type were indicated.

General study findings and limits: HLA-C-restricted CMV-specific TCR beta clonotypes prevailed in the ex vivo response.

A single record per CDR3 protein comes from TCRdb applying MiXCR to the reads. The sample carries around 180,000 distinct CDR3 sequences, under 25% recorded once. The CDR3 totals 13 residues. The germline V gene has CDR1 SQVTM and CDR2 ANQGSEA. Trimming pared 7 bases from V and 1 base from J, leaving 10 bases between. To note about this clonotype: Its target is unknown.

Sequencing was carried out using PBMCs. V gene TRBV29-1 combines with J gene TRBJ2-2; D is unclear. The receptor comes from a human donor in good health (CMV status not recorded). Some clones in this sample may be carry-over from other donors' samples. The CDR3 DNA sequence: TGCAGCGGCCTCGTCAGGAACACCGGGGAGCTGTTTTTT. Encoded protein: CSGLVRNTGELFF.